Shown below are 8 T cell receptor beta chains from a single sample sequenced in a study of OX40 agonist ivuxolimab in advanced cancers. The data were produced by immunoSEQ multiplex PCR, yet TCRdb's version contains in-frame clones alone and is incomplete. The sample has around 74,000 clones; less than 95% are singletons. This specimen was CD4+ or CD8+ T cells sorted from blood, taken in a trial of the OX40 agonist ivuxolimab. These receptors were obtained from an adult with an advanced solid tumor such as melanoma, head and neck, liver or kidney cancer.

V and J are TRBV7-6 and TRBJ2-7, with D hard to call. Trimming removed 1 base at V and 2 bases at J, with 6 bases between. CDR1 and CDR2 from the germline V gene are SGHVS and FNYEAQ. CDR3 size: 13 residues. The CDR3 sequence: CASSLGSPYEQYF. In DNA, the CDR3 is TGTGCCAGCAGCTTAGGCAGTCCCTACGAGCAGTACTTC.

The chain combines TRBV4-2 with TRBJ2-2, with 13 bases identical to TRBD2. CDR1 and CDR2 (germline): LGHNA, YNFKEQ. Unmatched junction bases numbered 8, after V lost 3 bases and J lost 7 bases. This CDR3 region has 17 residues. CDR3 sequence: CASSQDTSGGAVGELFF. CDR3 bases: TGTGCCAGCAGCCAGGATACTAGCGGGGGGGCCGTCGGGGAGCTGTTTTTT.

This chain joins TRBV5-6 and TRBJ1-5; D might be TRBD1 (5 bases). The V and J ends lost 0 bases and 8 bases respectively, with 12 bases between them. The CDR3 runs to 14 residues. Germline V gene lookup returns CDR1 SGHDT and CDR2 YYEEEE. DNA for the CDR3: TGTGCCAGCAGCTTGGAGAGTGGGGGGGAGCCCCAGCATTTT. Its translation: CASSLESGGEPQHF.

The V gene is TRBV7-8, the J gene TRBJ2-7, with 7 positions matching TRBD2. Germline V gives CDR1 SGHVS, CDR2 FQNEAQ. The CDR3 runs to 14 residues. The ends lost 5 bases at V and 5 bases at J; junction bases unmatched: 9. CDR3: CASSPSGGTHEQYF. The DNA for the CDR3 is TGTGCCAGCAGCCCATCGGGGGGAACCCACGAGCAGTACTTC.

This rearrangement joins TRBV9 to TRBJ2-1; possible D gene TRBD1, 6 bases. The CDR3 consists of 15 residues. V lost 4 bases, J lost 4 bases, and 15 bases lay in between. CDR1 and CDR2 (germline): SGDLS, YYNGEE. CDR3 sequence reads: CASSLTGIGYNEQFF. CDR3 nucleotides: TGTGCCAGCAGCCTTACAGGGATTGGGTACAATGAGCAGTTCTTC.

As DNA, the CDR3 is TGTGCCATCGGACCACCTTTGGAGGGCAGGGGTGGGGGCTACACCTTC. The encoded protein is CAIGPPLEGRGGGYTF. The J gene is TRBJ1-2, the V gene TRBV10-3, with a tentative D call TRBD1 (6 bases). Trimming took 8 bases from V and 8 from J, leaving 27 bases between them. This CDR3 contains 16 residues. The V gene's germline CDR1 is ENHRY and CDR2 SYGVKD.

The rearrangement links TRBV15 to TRBJ1-4; 7 positions agree with TRBD1. The germline gives CDR1 LNHNV, CDR2 YYDKDF (reference sequence). The CDR3 has 17 amino acids. V was pared by 0 bases and J by 7 bases, with 11 bases of the junction left unmatched. The CDR3 DNA sequence: TGTGCCACCAGCAGAGATCGGAGGCAGGGGGGGAGTGAAAAACTGTTTTTT. Protein: CATSRDRRQGGSEKLFF.

This chain connects TRBV4-1 to TRBJ2-5, with 8 bases matching TRBD2. J lost 4 bases, V lost 4 bases, and 11 bases had no gene match. Germline V CDR1 and CDR2: MGHRA, YSYEKL. The CDR3 loop spans 16 amino acids. CDR3 DNA: TGCGCCAGCAGCCTAACCCCGGGACTAGGAGGAGAGACCCAGTACTTC. Its translation is CASSLTPGLGGETQYF.